The rows below give T cell receptor beta chains drawn from one sample of a study of T cell clones after liver transplantation. This table comes from immunoSEQ multiplex PCR, and its TCRdb copy is limited to in-frame clones, with some not included. This table holds around 60,000 clones, 60% to 80% found once. The sequencing used CD4+ T cells from blood, collected before liver transplant. The receptors were gathered from a human donor who received a liver transplant. Each CDR3 is given with its conserved first and last residue. A D gene is named only where the DNA matches it firmly. Clone size is stated in some rows and not others, as once, few, many or a class when expanded.

j_call: TRBJ1-2; d_call: -; cdr3_length: 14; v_call: TRBV4-2; clone_size: -; cdr3_nt: TGTGCCAGCAGCCAAGATCAGAACCGCTATGGCTACACCTTC; cdr3_aa: CASSQDQNRYGYTF
j_call: TRBJ1-3; d_call: TRBD1; cdr3_length: 15; v_call: TRBV7-9; clone_size: -; cdr3_nt: TGTGCCAGCAGCAAACAGGGGGCAAGTGGAAACACCATATATTTT; cdr3_aa: CASSKQGASGNTIYF
j_call: TRBJ2-7; d_call: TRBD2; cdr3_length: 15; v_call: TRBV2; clone_size: many; cdr3_nt: TGTGCCAGCAGGGACCGACTAGCGACGAGCTACGAGCAGTACTTC; cdr3_aa: CASRDRLATSYEQYF
j_call: TRBJ1-3; d_call: -; cdr3_length: 15; v_call: TRBV7-2; clone_size: few; cdr3_nt: TGTGCCAGCACCAAACCCGGGGTCCACGGAAACACCATATATTTT; cdr3_aa: CASTKPGVHGNTIYF
j_call: TRBJ1-6; d_call: TRBD1; cdr3_length: 15; v_call: TRBV28; clone_size: -; cdr3_nt: TGTGCCAGCAGAACCGACAGGGTCTATAGTTCACCCCTCCACTTT; cdr3_aa: CASRTDRVYSSPLHF
j_call: TRBJ1-4; d_call: TRBD1; cdr3_length: 14; v_call: TRBV7-2; clone_size: -; cdr3_nt: TGTGCCAGCAGCAGACAGGGTGGAAATGAAAAACTGTTTTTT; cdr3_aa: CASSRQGGNEKLFF
j_call: TRBJ2-7; d_call: -; cdr3_length: 15; v_call: TRBV7-8; clone_size: -; cdr3_nt: TGTGCCAGCAGCCCCGCGGGCTGGAACTCCTACGAGCAGTACTTC; cdr3_aa: CASSPAGWNSYEQYF
j_call: TRBJ2-7; d_call: -; cdr3_length: 15; v_call: TRBV7-2; clone_size: few; cdr3_nt: TGTGCCAGCAGCTTAGGAGTAGGCGGGCGGCTCGAGCAGTACTTC; cdr3_aa: CASSLGVGGRLEQYF
j_call: TRBJ1-1; d_call: TRBD1; cdr3_length: 15; v_call: TRBV10-3; clone_size: -; cdr3_nt: TGTGCCATCACCCAACAGGGGTTCATGAACACTGAAGCTTTCTTT; cdr3_aa: CAITQQGFMNTEAFF
j_call: TRBJ1-2; d_call: TRBD1; cdr3_length: 15; v_call: TRBV6-1; clone_size: -; cdr3_nt: TGTGCCAGCAGTGAGTTCATACAGGGGGCCGGAGGCTACACCTTC; cdr3_aa: CASSEFIQGAGGYTF
j_call: TRBJ2-5; d_call: -; cdr3_length: 13; v_call: TRBV7-8; clone_size: -; cdr3_nt: TGTGCCAGCAGCTTAGTGGCAGATGAGACCCAGTACTTC; cdr3_aa: CASSLVADETQYF
j_call: TRBJ2-7; d_call: -; cdr3_length: 14; v_call: TRBV18; clone_size: -; cdr3_nt: TGTGCCAGCTCACCCCAGCCGGAGACCTACGAGCAGTACTTC; cdr3_aa: CASSPQPETYEQYF
j_call: TRBJ2-2; d_call: -; cdr3_length: 15; v_call: TRBV5-1; clone_size: -; cdr3_nt: TGCGCCAGCAGCCCTCGGCAGGGGGGAACCGGGGAGCTGTTTTTT; cdr3_aa: CASSPRQGGTGELFF
j_call: TRBJ2-2; d_call: -; cdr3_length: 14; v_call: TRBV6-1; clone_size: -; cdr3_nt: TGTGCCAGCAAGGACTTCTCGAACACCGGGGAGCTGTTTTTT; cdr3_aa: CASKDFSNTGELFF
j_call: TRBJ1-5; d_call: -; cdr3_length: 11; v_call: TRBV7-9; clone_size: -; cdr3_nt: TGTGCCAGCAGCGGCGAGGGGCCCCAGCATTTT; cdr3_aa: CASSGEGPQHF
j_call: TRBJ1-1; d_call: TRBD1; cdr3_length: 16; v_call: TRBV28; clone_size: -; cdr3_nt: TGTGCCAGCAGTTTAAGGGCCGGGACAGTTGACACTGAAGCTTTCTTT; cdr3_aa: CASSLRAGTVDTEAFF
j_call: TRBJ1-1; d_call: -; cdr3_length: 15; v_call: TRBV11-2; clone_size: -; cdr3_nt: TGTGCCAGCAGCTTAAACCAGGGCTGGGGCACTGAAGCTTTCTTT; cdr3_aa: CASSLNQGWGTEAFF
j_call: TRBJ2-3; d_call: TRBD2; cdr3_length: 15; v_call: TRBV2; clone_size: -; cdr3_nt: TGTGCCAGTGAAGTACGGGGGGGAACCACAGATACGCAGTATTTT; cdr3_aa: CASEVRGGTTDTQYF
j_call: TRBJ2-7; d_call: TRBD1; cdr3_length: 17; v_call: TRBV4-1; clone_size: -; cdr3_nt: TGCGCCAGCAGCCAGGATCTAAAGACAGGGAAAAAGTACGAGCAGTACTTC; cdr3_aa: CASSQDLKTGKKYEQYF
j_call: TRBJ1-1; d_call: TRBD1; cdr3_length: 16; v_call: TRBV11-2; clone_size: once; cdr3_nt: TGTGCCAGCAGCCTGGGACAGGGGGCATCGGGATCTGAAGCTTTCTTT; cdr3_aa: CASSLGQGASGSEAFF
j_call: TRBJ1-4; d_call: TRBD1; cdr3_length: 17; v_call: TRBV2; clone_size: -; cdr3_nt: TGTGCCAGCAGACCGGGACAGGGAAGTAAGGTCGGTGAAAAACTGTTTTTT; cdr3_aa: CASRPGQGSKVGEKLFF
j_call: TRBJ2-1; d_call: -; cdr3_length: 13; v_call: TRBV18; clone_size: -; cdr3_nt: TGTGCCAGCTCCCTCAACCGGGACAATGAGCAGTTCTTC; cdr3_aa: CASSLNRDNEQFF
j_call: TRBJ1-2; d_call: TRBD1; cdr3_length: 14; v_call: TRBV6-5; clone_size: -; cdr3_nt: TGTGCCAGCAGTTACTCTCCGACAGGGAGAGGCTACACCTTC; cdr3_aa: CASSYSPTGRGYTF
j_call: TRBJ1-2; d_call: TRBD1; cdr3_length: 13; v_call: TRBV7-2; clone_size: -; cdr3_nt: TGTGCCAGCAGCCCTGGACAGGCCTATGGCTACACCTTC; cdr3_aa: CASSPGQAYGYTF
j_call: TRBJ1-6; d_call: TRBD1; cdr3_length: 16; v_call: TRBV2; clone_size: -; cdr3_nt: TGTGCCAGCAATATACTGGGGACAGCCTATAATTCACCCCTCCACTTT; cdr3_aa: CASNILGTAYNSPLHF